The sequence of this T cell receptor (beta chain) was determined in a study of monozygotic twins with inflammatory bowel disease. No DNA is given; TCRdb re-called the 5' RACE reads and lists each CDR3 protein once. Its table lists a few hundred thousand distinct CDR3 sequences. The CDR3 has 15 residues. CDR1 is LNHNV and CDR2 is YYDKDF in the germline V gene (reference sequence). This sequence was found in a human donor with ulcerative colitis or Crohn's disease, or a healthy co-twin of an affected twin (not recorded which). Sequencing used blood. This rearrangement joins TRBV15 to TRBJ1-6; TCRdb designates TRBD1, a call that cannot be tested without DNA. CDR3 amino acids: CATRDQTGVNSPLHF.